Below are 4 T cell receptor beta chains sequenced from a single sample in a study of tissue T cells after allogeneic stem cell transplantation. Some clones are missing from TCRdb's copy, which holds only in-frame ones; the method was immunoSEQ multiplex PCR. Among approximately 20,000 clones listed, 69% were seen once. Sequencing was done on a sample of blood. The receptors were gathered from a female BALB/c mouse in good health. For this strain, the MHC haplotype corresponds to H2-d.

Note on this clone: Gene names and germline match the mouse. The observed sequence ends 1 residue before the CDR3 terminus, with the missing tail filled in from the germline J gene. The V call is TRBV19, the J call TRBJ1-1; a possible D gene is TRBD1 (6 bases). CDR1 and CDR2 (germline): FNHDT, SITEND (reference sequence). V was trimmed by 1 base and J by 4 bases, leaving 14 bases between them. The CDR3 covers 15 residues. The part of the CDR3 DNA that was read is TGTGCCAGCAGTATATGGGGGGCGCAAGGCACAGAAGTCTTC. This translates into CASSIWGAQGTEVF. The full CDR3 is CASSIWGAQGTEVFF.

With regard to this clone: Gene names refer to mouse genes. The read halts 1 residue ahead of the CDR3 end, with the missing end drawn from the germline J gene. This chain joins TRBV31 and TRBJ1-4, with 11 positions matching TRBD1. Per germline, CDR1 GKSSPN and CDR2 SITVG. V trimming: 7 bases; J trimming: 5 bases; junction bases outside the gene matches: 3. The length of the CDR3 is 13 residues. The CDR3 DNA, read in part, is TGTGCCTCCCGGGACAGGGGGAACGAAAGATTATTT. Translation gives CASRDRGNERLF. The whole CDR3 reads CASRDRGNERLFF.

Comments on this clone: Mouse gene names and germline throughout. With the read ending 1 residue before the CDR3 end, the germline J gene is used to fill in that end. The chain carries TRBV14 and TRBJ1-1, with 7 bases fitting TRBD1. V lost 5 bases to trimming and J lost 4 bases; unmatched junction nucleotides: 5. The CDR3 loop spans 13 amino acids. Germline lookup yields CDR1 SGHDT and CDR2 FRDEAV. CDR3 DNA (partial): TGTGCCAGCAGACCCGGACAGGCCACAGAAGTCTTC. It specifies CASRPGQATEVF. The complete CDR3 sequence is CASRPGQATEVFF.

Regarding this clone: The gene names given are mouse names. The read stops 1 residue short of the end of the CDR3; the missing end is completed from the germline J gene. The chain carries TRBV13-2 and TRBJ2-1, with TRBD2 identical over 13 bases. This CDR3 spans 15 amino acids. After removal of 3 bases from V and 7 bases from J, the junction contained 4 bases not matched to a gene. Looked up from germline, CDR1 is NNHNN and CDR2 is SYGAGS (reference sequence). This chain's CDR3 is CASGGTGGARAEQFF. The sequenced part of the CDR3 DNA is TGTGCCAGCGGTGGGACTGGGGGGGCGCGCGCTGAGCAGTTC.